This T cell receptor beta chain was observed in a study of response to subunit inactivated influenza vaccine. Each CDR3 protein gets one entry after TCRdb re-called the RT-PCR reads with MiXCR. The table records 530,000 or so distinct CDR3 sequences, 14% of them present only once. Study conclusions and caveats: Seasonal influenza vaccination, on each occasion, was suggested by the authors to recruit few new T cells.

With respect to this clonotype: What it recognizes is unknown.

Germline V gene data show CDR1 as SQVTM and CDR2 as ANQGSEA. Trimming removed 7 bases at V and 3 bases at J, with 10 bases between. The CDR3 has 11 amino acids. The TCR sequence derives from a man between 50 and 59 years old who received an inactivated influenza vaccine. The sequenced sample was PBMCs from blood, obtained roughly 12 days after vaccination. The V call is TRBV29-1, the J call TRBJ2-7; D is unresolved. The CDR3 DNA sequence: TGCAGCGCCTTGGTTGGCTACGAGCAGTACTTC. Encoded protein: CSALVGYEQYF.